The next 14 T cell receptor beta chains were all read from a single sample in a study of CD8+ T cells in alopecia areata. Sequencing relied on a cDNA template that was reverse transcribed from extracted RNA. Assay: immunoSEQ multiplex PCR; the TCRdb copy retains only in-frame clones and omits some. Of about 190,000 clones in the sample, roughly three fifths were seen once. As for treatment: oral pan-JAK inhibitor, 5-10 mg twice daily. The sample was CD4+ T cells sorted from blood, taken at week 4, from a patient treated with tofacitinib. Every receptor here comes from a human donor with alopecia areata.

As concerns this clone: In the same sample, other DNA sequences code for this CDR3. The chain uses TRBV6-5 and TRBJ2-3, with D possibly matching TRBD2 (6 bases). V lost 3 bases, J lost 6 bases, and 7 bases lay in between. This CDR3 has 12 residues. Germline V gene lookup returns CDR1 MNHEY and CDR2 SVGAGI. The CDR3 protein is CASSYSGDTQYF. The CDR3 region has the DNA TGTGCCAGCAGTTATAGCGGCGATACGCAGTATTTT.

This sequence joins TRBV29-1 and TRBJ1-2; maybe TRBD1 (5 bases). The CDR3 has 12 residues. Trimming took off 4 bases at V and 6 bases at J, with 12 bases between the two ends. Germline V CDR1 and CDR2: SQVTM, ANQGSEA. CDR3 coding DNA: TGCAGCGTTGCTTCAGGGAAGAATGGCTACACCTTC. The encoded protein is CSVASGKNGYTF.

The chain links TRBV7-9 to TRBJ2-2; no definite D call. The CDR3 loop spans 14 amino acids. Deletions cut 0 bases from V and 7 bases from J, with 9 bases between. CDR1 SEHNR and CDR2 FQNEAQ come from the germline V gene (reference sequence). The CDR3 loop reads CASSLAPTGGELFF. CDR3 DNA: TGTGCCAGCAGCTTAGCGCCCACGGGCGGGGAGCTGTTTTTT. Full variable domain (rest looked up from reference TRBV7-9 and TRBJ2-2): DTGVSQNPRHKITKRGQNVTFRCDPISEHNRLYWYRQTLGQGPEFLTYFQNEAQLEKSRLLSDRFSAERPKGSFSTLEIQRTEQGDSAMYLCASSLAPTGGELFFGEGSRLTVL.

The chain uses TRBV4-2 and TRBJ1-1; possible D gene TRBD1, 5 bases. V lost 1 base and J 6 bases, leaving 9 bases between the germline ends. This CDR3 comprises 13 residues. Germline assignment: CDR1 LGHNA and CDR2 YNFKEQ. The CDR3 protein is CASSQAGSAEAFF. The CDR3 bases are TGTGCCAGCAGCCAAGCAGGGTCTGCTGAAGCTTTCTTT.

The V and J genes are TRBV7-2 and TRBJ2-7, with D uncertain. Germline V CDR1 and CDR2: SGHTA, FQGNSA. The V and J ends lost 3 bases and 0 bases respectively, with 15 bases between them. The CDR3 loop spans 16 amino acids. CDR3 nucleotide sequence: TGTGCCAGCAGCTTCCCCCCGACGGCGGCCTCCTACGAGCAGTACTTC. Protein product: CASSFPPTAASYEQYF.

This rearrangement joins TRBV11-2 to TRBJ2-2; 14 nucleotides match TRBD2. The trim removed 7 bases at V and 5 bases at J, leaving 9 bases unmatched. CDR3 length equals 17 residues. Germline V gene data show CDR1 as SGHAT and CDR2 as FQNNGV. The CDR3 reads CASNWGLAGAGTGELFF. CDR3 sequence (DNA): TGTGCCAGCAATTGGGGACTAGCGGGAGCAGGGACCGGGGAGCTGTTTTTT.

Only one count was recorded for this clone. The chain combines TRBV29-1 with TRBJ1-2; D ambiguous. V lost 6 bases to trimming and J lost 2 bases, with 10 bases between them. This CDR3 is 12 amino acids long. Germline loops: CDR1 SQVTM, CDR2 ANQGSEA. The CDR3: CSVSSRNYGYTF. The CDR3 DNA follows: TGCAGCGTGTCATCCAGAAACTATGGCTACACCTTC.

The rearrangement uses TRBV7-9 and TRBJ1-1, with D hard to call. CDR3 length: 12 residues. Per germline, CDR1 SEHNR and CDR2 FQNEAQ (reference sequence). V was shortened by 6 bases and J by 1 base, with 6 bases between the two germline ends. The CDR3 region has the DNA TGTGCCAGCAGTCGGGAGAACACTGAAGCTTTCTTT. It codes for CASSRENTEAFF.

Concerning this clone itself: Other nucleotide sequences in the sample specify the same CDR3. The chain is built from TRBV29-1 and TRBJ2-6; D not resolved. Looked up from germline, CDR1 is SQVTM and CDR2 is ANQGSEA. There are 12 residues in the CDR3. V lost 6 bases and J 1 base, leaving 4 bases between the germline ends. CDR3 residues: CSVESGANVLTF. The DNA of the CDR3 is TGCAGCGTGGAATCTGGGGCCAACGTCCTGACTTTC.

V gene TRBV30 combines with J gene TRBJ2-2, with D unresolved. Germline CDR1 is GTSNPN and CDR2 is SVGIG (reference sequence). The CDR3 sequence is 12 residues long. V was pared by 3 bases and J by 3 bases, with 5 bases between. The CDR3 region is CAWSPHTGELFF. In DNA, the CDR3 is TGTGCCTGGAGCCCGCACACCGGGGAGCTGTTTTTT.

This clone has only a few counts. The V gene is TRBV11-1, the J gene TRBJ2-5; D is uncertain. The germline gives CDR1 SGHAT, CDR2 FQDESV (reference sequence). V lost 4 bases and J lost 0, with 12 bases in between. The CDR3 has 15 amino acids. The CDR3: CASSSQPFNQETQYF. The CDR3 DNA reads TGTGCCAGCAGCTCCCAGCCCTTTAACCAAGAGACCCAGTACTTC.

The chain carries TRBV27 and TRBJ1-1; TRBD1 matches 7 bases. The CDR3 covers 15 residues. Germline V lookup: CDR1 MNHEY, CDR2 SMNVEV (reference sequence). Unmatched junction bases numbered 8, after V lost 4 bases and J lost 3 bases. CDR3 DNA sequence: TGTGCCAGCAGTTACTCCAGACAGGGTTACACTGAAGCTTTCTTT. Translating gives CASSYSRQGYTEAFF.

This clone was seen more than once but under ten times. V and J are TRBV15 and TRBJ2-5, with 10 positions matching TRBD2. This CDR3 is built from 16 residues. V shed 3 bases and J 4 bases; nucleotides not matched to a gene: 8. Germline V gene sequence: CDR1 LNHNV, CDR2 YYDKDF (reference sequence). The CDR3 loop reads CATSSPRASGRETQYF. The CDR3 region has the DNA TGTGCCACCAGCAGCCCCAGAGCTAGCGGGAGAGAGACCCAGTACTTC.

This clone was detected only a few times. The CDR3 DNA sequence: TGCAGCGTCCGACAGGGGGCCTACGAGCAGTACTTC. Translated: CSVRQGAYEQYF. The chain combines TRBV29-1 with TRBJ2-7; 9 bases map to TRBD1. Per the germline V gene, CDR1 is SQVTM and CDR2 is ANQGSEA. The CDR3 is 12 amino acids. With 6 bases clipped from V and 2 bases from J, the junction kept 2 bases outside the gene matches.